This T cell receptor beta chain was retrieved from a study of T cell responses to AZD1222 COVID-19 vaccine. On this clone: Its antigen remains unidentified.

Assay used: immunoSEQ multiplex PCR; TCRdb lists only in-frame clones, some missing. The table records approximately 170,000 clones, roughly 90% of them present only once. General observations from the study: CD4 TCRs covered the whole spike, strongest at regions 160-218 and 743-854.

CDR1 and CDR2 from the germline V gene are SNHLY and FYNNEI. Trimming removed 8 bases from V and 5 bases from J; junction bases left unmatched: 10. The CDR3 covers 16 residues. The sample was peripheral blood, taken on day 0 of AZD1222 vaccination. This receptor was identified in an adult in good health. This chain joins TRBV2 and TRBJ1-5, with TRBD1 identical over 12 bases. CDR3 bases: TGTGCCAGCCGAAAAAAAGGGACAGGGGGCGATCAGCCCCAGCATTTT. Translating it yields CASRKKGTGGDQPQHF.